This TCR beta chain originates from a study of beta chain features in type 1 diabetes. Study-wide points: Sampled from patients, naive, central memory and Treg TCRB repertoires appeared more similar than those sampled from healthy donors. People with Type 1 diabetes carried modestly yet significantly shorter TCRB CDR3s in all four CD4+ subsets. Individuals with type 1 diabetes displayed fewer insertions and more deletions at VDJ junctions.

On this clone itself: Its target is not known.

The whole isolated RNA underwent reverse transcription, so sequencing captured expressed TCRB transcripts. Assay used: immunoSEQ multiplex PCR; TCRdb lists only in-frame clones, some missing. The sample includes about 700,000 clones, roughly 13% seen only once; the top ten take less than 0.025%. CDR3 length: 14 amino acids. With 2 bases removed from V and 1 base from J, the gap between germline ends came to 8 bases. CDR1 is SGHVS, CDR2 FNYEAQ, per germline. This receptor was obtained from a man between 18 and 35 years old with type 1 diabetes. The rearrangement links TRBV7-6 to TRBJ1-1, with D unresolved. The material sequenced was naive CD4+ T cells from blood. CDR3 amino acids: CASSLTDGNTEAFF. Written as DNA, the CDR3 is TGTGCCAGCAGCTTAACCGACGGGAACACTGAAGCTTTCTTT.